This TCR beta chain derives from a study of shared clonotypes between healthy human individuals. V was clipped by 3 bases and J by 5 bases, with 11 bases between them. The CDR3 covers 13 residues. CDR1 and CDR2 (germline): MNHEY, SMNVEV (reference sequence). Sequencing was performed with immunoSEQ multiplex PCR; in TCRdb, only in-frame clones are kept and a portion is missing. The sample holds millions of clones, over 85% seen once. Terminally differentiated effector memory CD45RA+ cells were excluded from the naive CD8 cells, which were CD45RO-negative and positively selected for CCR7. The chain recombines TRBV27 with TRBJ2-7; weak D call: TRBD1 (6 bases). Sequences were obtained from naive CD8+ T cells sorted from blood. The TCR originated in a man younger than 35 in good health. The CDR3 DNA follows: TGTGCCAGCAGTTTGGGGACAATTGACGAGCAGTACTTC. Protein product: CASSLGTIDEQYF.